The 8 T cell receptor beta chains below all came from one sample that was sequenced in a study of CD8 T cells in ankylosing spondylitis. TCRdb reanalysed the 5' RACE reads using MiXCR and keeps one entry per CDR3 protein. The sample records around 120,000 distinct CDR3 sequences, 7% to 10% being singletons. Sequencing was performed on blood, either unsorted or a sorted T cell fraction (not recorded which). Receptors originate from a male donor with ankylosing spondylitis or in good health (not recorded which).

The chain combines TRBV18 with TRBJ2-7; the match to TRBD2 covers 16 bases. Germline CDR1 KGHSH, CDR2 LQKENI. With 0 bases clipped from V and 5 bases from J, the junction kept 4 bases outside the gene matches. The CDR3 totals 17 residues. For the CDR3, the DNA is TGTGCCAGCTCACCACCGGGACTAGCGGGAGGGGCCCACGAGCAGTACTTC. Protein product: CASSPPGLAGGAHEQYF.

This chain joins TRBV5-1 and TRBJ1-2; maybe TRBD1 (5 bases). V dropped 4 bases and J dropped 3 bases, with 16 bases sitting between them. CDR3 length equals 15 residues. Germline CDR1 SGHRS, CDR2 YFSETQ. The CDR3 region has the DNA TGCGCCAGCAGCACATGGCCTGGGGGTGACTATGGCTACACCTTC. Translation gives CASSTWPGGDYGYTF.

The genes are TRBV20-1 and TRBJ2-6; 11 bases align to TRBD2. CDR1 and CDR2 (germline): DFQATT, SNEGSKA (reference sequence). The ends lost 3 bases at V and 5 bases at J; junction bases unmatched: 3. The CDR3 extends over 15 amino acids. The CDR3 DNA sequence: TGCAGTGCTAGCGGGACTAGCGGAAGGGCCAACGTCCTGACTTTC. Translating gives CSASGTSGRANVLTF.

This clonotype was found a few times. This chain joins TRBV3-1 and TRBJ2-7; 11 bases are shared with TRBD2. Germline CDR1 LGHDT, CDR2 YNNKEL (reference sequence). The J segment lost 2 bases and the V segment lost 0 bases, leaving 21 bases of the junction unmatched. There are 22 residues in the CDR3. In DNA form, the CDR3 reads TGTGCCAGCAGCCAAGAGAGAGTAGTACAGCCAGCTAGTAGCGGGAGGGCCTACGAGCAGTACTTC. Amino acid sequence: CASSQERVVQPASSGRAYEQYF.

About this clonotype itself: This may come from a read error, since a much larger clone is one base off. The V and J genes are TRBV20-1 and TRBJ2-1, with D unclear. The germline CDR1 and CDR2 sequences are DFQATT and SNEGSKA (reference sequence). The CDR3 is 10 amino acids. Trimming shortened V by 8 bases and J by 6 bases, and 8 bases separated the two germline ends. The chain's CDR3 is CSPTLNEQFF. The CDR3 DNA is TGCAGTCCTACACTCAATGAGCAGTTCTTC.

This clonotype was detected ten times or more. The chain joins TRBV5-1 to TRBJ2-2; 8 bases are shared with TRBD2. V shed 4 bases and J 4 bases; nucleotides not matched to a gene: 15. Germline CDR1 is SGHRS and CDR2 is YFSETQ. The CDR3 consists of 18 residues. DNA for the CDR3: TGCGCCAGCAGCCCCGGCTTGGGATCGGGAGGGATCACCGGGGAGCTGTTTTTT. This encodes CASSPGLGSGGITGELFF.

This clonotype was seen many times. V and J are TRBV7-8 and TRBJ2-3; 14 bases are shared with TRBD2. CDR3 size: 16 residues. The germline V gene has CDR1 SGHVS and CDR2 FQNEAQ. V lost 4 bases and J lost 6; bases outside the gene matches: 6. The CDR3 coding sequence is TGTGCCAGCAGCTGGGGACTAGCGGGAGTCGGGGATACGCAGTATTTT. As protein: CASSWGLAGVGDTQYF.

This clonotype was detected ten times or more. The chain links TRBV2 to TRBJ2-2; D unclear. This CDR3 comprises 11 residues. CDR1 is SNHLY, CDR2 FYNNEI, per germline. Trimming stripped 7 bases from V and 7 bases from J, with 7 bases between. In DNA form, the CDR3 reads TGTGCCAGCAAAAATATCGGGGAGCTGTTTTTT. Encoded protein: CASKNIGELFF. Looking up the rest from reference TRBV2 and TRBJ2-2 gives the full variable domain: EPEVTQTPSHQVTQMGQEVILRCVPISNHLYFYWYRQILGQKVEFLVSFYNNEISEKSEIFDDQFSVERPDGSNFTLKIRSTKLEDSAMYFCASKNIGELFFGEGSRLTVL.